The source of this T cell receptor beta chain is a study of cytomegalovirus exposure and HLA in healthy donors. Findings and limits, study-wide: Relative to equally common others, HLA-associated TCR beta chains showed greater clonal expansion in a later analysis. Per a later analysis, about 17,000 TCR beta sequences showed association with HLA alleles at 0.05 false discovery rate.

Remarks on this clone: Its antigen is as yet unknown.

This PCR relied on a set of 60 Vbeta primers and 13 Jbeta primers. Profiled with immunoSEQ multiplex PCR; TCRdb holds only in-frame clones, not every one. This table has some 140,000 clones, nearly 80% appearing once. All the people who gave samples were healthy bone marrow donors. Germline V gives CDR1 ENHRY, CDR2 SYGVKD. V was clipped by 6 bases and J by 6 bases; unmatched bases: 5. CDR3 length: 12 residues. The sequenced sample was PBMCs. This receptor was identified in a man under 40 in good health and CMV-seronegative. This chain uses TRBV10-3 with TRBJ2-7, with 7 bases lining up with TRBD2. The CDR3 region has the DNA TGTGCCATCAGGGGGGGAGGGCCCGAGCAGTACTTC. Protein sequence: CAIRGGGPEQYF.